The clone carrying this T cell receptor (beta chain) is a singleton in its sample. The sample belongs to a study of blood T cell repertoires in COVID-19. At the level of the study: From T cells, B-cell-depleted T cells, or PBMCs came the material, which was cDNA or gDNA.

This CDR3 contains 16 residues. V lost 1 base and J lost 0, with 12 bases in between. Only in-frame clones appear in the TCRdb table, and some are missing; sequencing was by immunoSEQ multiplex PCR. The sample lists about 46,000 clones; approximately 83% were seen once. The sample consisted of peripheral blood. J is TRBJ1-1 and V is TRBV23-1, with D possibly TRBD1 on 6 matching bases. TRBV23-1 has ORF status, its function being uncertain. The clonotype comes from a human donor in a cohort sampled during active COVID-19. The donor label of this sample is uncertain. This CDR3 reads CASSQYRDKMNTEAFF. CDR3 DNA: TGCGCCAGCAGTCAATACCGGGACAAAATGAACACTGAAGCTTTCTTT.